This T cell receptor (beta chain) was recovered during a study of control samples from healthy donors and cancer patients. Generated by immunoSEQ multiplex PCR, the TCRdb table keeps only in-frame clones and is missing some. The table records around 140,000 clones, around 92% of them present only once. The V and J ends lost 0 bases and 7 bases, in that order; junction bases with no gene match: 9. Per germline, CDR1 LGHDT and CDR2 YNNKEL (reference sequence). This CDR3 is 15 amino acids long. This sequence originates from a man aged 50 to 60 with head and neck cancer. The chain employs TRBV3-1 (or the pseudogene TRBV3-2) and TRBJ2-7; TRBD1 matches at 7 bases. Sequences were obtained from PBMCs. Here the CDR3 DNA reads TGTGCCAGCAGCCAAGATGACAGGGCCCTTCGGGAGCAGTACTTC. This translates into CASSQDDRALREQYF.